These 28 T cell receptor beta chains were sequenced from one sample in a study of blood T cell repertoires in COVID-19. Measured with immunoSEQ multiplex PCR; TCRdb has only the in-frame clones, and not every one. The sample carries 310,000 or so clones, more than 70% recorded once. Sequencing was carried out using peripheral blood. The receptor set was obtained from a woman aged 45-65 years with acute or convalescent COVID-19.

The chain has TRBV12-3 or TRBV12-4 and TRBJ1-5, with a weak D call TRBD1 (6 bases). Trimming stripped 11 bases from V and 4 bases from J, with 15 bases between. CDR3 size: 13 residues. The CDR3 DNA sequence: TGTGCCTCAAACAGGGAGCGAAATCAGCCCCAGCATTTT. Protein sequence: CASNRERNQPQHF.

The chain uses TRBV6-5 and TRBJ2-4; the match to TRBD1 covers 12 bases. The CDR3 runs 13 residues. Germline CDR1 and CDR2: MNHEY and SVGAGI. The V gene end was trimmed by 8 bases and the J gene end by 8 bases; junction bases not matched to a gene: 4. This CDR3 reads CASGDRGQYIQYF. As DNA, the CDR3 is TGTGCCAGCGGGGACAGGGGGCAATACATTCAGTACTTC.

V usage is TRBV6-5 and J usage is TRBJ2-1; 10 nucleotides line up with TRBD2. The CDR3 length is 13 residues. V lost 7 bases and J lost 6; bases outside the gene matches: 3. Germline V gene lookup returns CDR1 MNHEY and CDR2 SVGAGI. The CDR3 nucleotides read TGTGCCAGCAAAGCGGGAGGGCTCAATGAGCAGTTCTTC. Translation: CASKAGGLNEQFF.

This clone was recorded only once. The chain is built from TRBV27 and TRBJ2-7; 9 bases line up with TRBD1. The J segment lost 6 bases and the V segment lost 3 bases, leaving 9 bases of the junction unmatched. CDR1 and CDR2 (germline): MNHEY, SMNVEV (reference sequence). This CDR3 is 15 amino acids long. The CDR3 DNA is TGTGCCAGCAGTTTCCCCGGGACAGGGAAATCCGAGCAGTACTTC. Its protein product is CASSFPGTGKSEQYF.

In nucleotides, the CDR3 is TGTGCCACCAGCTCCCGACAGGGGGCATCAGGACTAGGAGAGACCCAGTACTTC. Amino acid sequence: CATSSRQGASGLGETQYF. The chain joins TRBV15 to TRBJ2-5; TRBD1 matches 10 bases. CDR3 size: 18 residues. Germline CDR1 reads LNHNV; CDR2 reads YYDKDF (reference sequence). Losses at the gene ends were 5 bases for V and 4 bases for J; bases not matched to a gene: 16.

This clone was seen only once. This rearrangement joins TRBV10-1 to TRBJ2-3; TRBD1 might be the D (5 bases). With 3 bases removed from V and 4 bases from J, the gap between germline ends came to 11 bases. The CDR3 runs to 14 residues. The germline V gene has CDR1 WNHNN and CDR2 SYGVQD (reference sequence). For the CDR3, the DNA is TGCGCCAGCAGTGAAGAGACAGTCGCAGATACGCAGTATTTT. It translates to CASSEETVADTQYF.

Comment on this clone: Other nucleotide sequences in the sample specify the same CDR3. This chain links TRBV5-1 with TRBJ1-1; possibly TRBD1 for D (6 bases). The CDR3 has 14 residues. With 0 bases removed from V and 0 bases from J, the gap between germline ends came to 6 bases. Germline V gene sequence: CDR1 SGHRS, CDR2 YFSETQ. Here the CDR3 DNA reads TGCGCCAGCAGCTTGGGGACAGTGAACACTGAAGCTTTCTTT. Translation gives CASSLGTVNTEAFF.

The chain is built from TRBV12-3 or TRBV12-4 and TRBJ2-5; maybe TRBD1 (6 bases). Trimming removed 5 bases at V and 9 bases at J, with 16 bases between. The CDR3 extends over 13 amino acids. The CDR3 loop is CASSPGTSLAQYF. The CDR3 bases are TGTGCCAGCAGTCCCGGGACAAGCTTGGCCCAGTACTTC.

There are a few counts of this clone. V usage is TRBV9 and J usage is TRBJ2-5; D is undetermined. The CDR3 is 13 amino acids. V lost 1 base and J lost 3, with 7 bases in between. Germline V gene lookup returns CDR1 SGDLS and CDR2 YYNGEE. The CDR3 is CASSVSQEETQYF. In DNA form, the CDR3 reads TGTGCCAGCAGCGTAAGTCAGGAAGAGACCCAGTACTTC.

The chain couples TRBV4-3 to TRBJ2-7; weak D call: TRBD1 (5 bases). Germline lookup yields CDR1 LGHNA and CDR2 YSLEER. CDR3 size: 15 residues. V lost 1 base and J 1 base, leaving 11 bases between the germline ends. The CDR3 is CASSQAPDTSYEQYF. The CDR3 region has the DNA TGCGCCAGCAGCCAAGCCCCGGACACTTCCTACGAGCAGTACTTC.

The rearrangement uses TRBV11-1 and TRBJ1-4, with TRBD1 identical over 7 bases. Trimming removed 5 bases from V and 10 bases from J; junction bases left unmatched: 7. Germline V CDR1 and CDR2: SGHAT, FQDESV (reference sequence). The CDR3 spans 13 residues. CDR3 residues: CASSADRDGKLFF. The CDR3 DNA follows: TGTGCCAGCAGCGCCGACAGGGACGGAAAACTGTTTTTT.

The J gene is TRBJ2-7, the V gene TRBV27; D gene ambiguous. The CDR3 consists of 13 residues. Germline assignment: CDR1 MNHEY and CDR2 SMNVEV (reference sequence). V gave up 4 bases and J gave up 5 bases, with 12 bases separating them. CDR3 DNA: TGTGCCAGCAGTTACGACGACGCGGACGAGCAGTACTTC. Amino acid sequence: CASSYDDADEQYF.

The chain is built from TRBV29-1 and TRBJ1-1; D is unclear. The CDR3 has 11 residues. V lost 6 bases and J lost 7, with 12 bases in between. Germline V CDR1 and CDR2: SQVTM, ANQGSEA. DNA for the CDR3: TGCAGCGTCAAATCCGGGGTTGAAGCTTTCTTT. Translating it yields CSVKSGVEAFF.

The gene calls are TRBV4-3 and TRBJ2-5, with 7 bases aligning to TRBD2. CDR1 LGHNA and CDR2 YSLEER come from the germline V gene. The junction had 8 bases not matched to a gene; V was cut back by 3 bases and J by 1 base. This CDR3 is built from 16 residues. The CDR3 coding sequence is TGCGCCAGCAGCCACCTCAAGCGGGATCCCCAAGAGACCCAGTACTTC. Protein product: CASSHLKRDPQETQYF.

The V call is TRBV2, the J call TRBJ2-3; TRBD2 agrees at 12 bases. Germline trimming cut 7 bases from V and 2 bases from J; bases unmatched to any gene: 10. The CDR3 is 17 amino acids. Germline-derived CDR1 and CDR2 are SNHLY and FYNNEI. CDR3 coding DNA: TGTGCCAGCAACGTATGGGCTAGCGGGGGGGTCACAGATACGCAGTATTTT. This sequence encodes CASNVWASGGVTDTQYF.

The genes are TRBV5-1 and TRBJ1-1; possible D gene TRBD1, 5 bases. The CDR3 runs to 15 residues. Trimming stripped 0 bases from V and 0 bases from J, with 9 bases between. Per germline, CDR1 SGHRS and CDR2 YFSETQ. The CDR3 DNA follows: TGCGCCAGCAGCTTGGACAGACAGATGAACACTGAAGCTTTCTTT. This gives the protein CASSLDRQMNTEAFF.

The chain joins TRBV24-1 to TRBJ2-6, with 7 bases aligning to TRBD1. Germline CDR1 and CDR2: KGHDR and SFDVKD. The J segment lost 0 bases and the V segment lost 4 bases, leaving 8 bases of the junction unmatched. There are 18 residues in the CDR3. DNA of the CDR3: TGTGCCACCAGTGAACCAGGGGGTGAAAGCTCTGGGGCCAACGTCCTGACTTTC. As protein: CATSEPGGESSGANVLTF.

The chain carries TRBV7-2 and TRBJ2-2; a possible D gene is TRBD2 (6 bases). Looked up from germline, CDR1 is SGHTA and CDR2 is FQGNSA. CDR3 length: 15 amino acids. V dropped 5 bases and J dropped 3 bases, with 13 bases sitting between them. The CDR3 DNA reads as TGTGCCAGCAGCCCGTGGGGGGTCGACACCGGGGAGCTGTTTTTT. Its translation is CASSPWGVDTGELFF.

V gene TRBV6-5 combines with J gene TRBJ1-2; 7 nucleotides match TRBD1. CDR3 size: 15 residues. J was trimmed by 0 bases and V by 6 bases; bases with no gene match: 7. CDR1 and CDR2 (germline): MNHEY, SVGAGI. The CDR3 DNA follows: TGTGCCAGCAGCCCGACAGGGCCTGCTAACTATGGCTACACCTTC. This sequence encodes CASSPTGPANYGYTF.

The chain carries TRBV2 and TRBJ1-2; unclear D gene. The CDR3 runs 11 residues. The germline gives CDR1 SNHLY, CDR2 FYNNEI. The V end lost 6 bases, the J end lost 7 bases, and 9 bases lay between the germline ends. CDR3 amino acids: CASSGEGGYTF. DNA for the CDR3: TGTGCCAGCAGCGGGGAGGGTGGCTACACCTTC.

The chain is built from TRBV28 and TRBJ2-5, with D possibly TRBD2 on 7 matching bases. The CDR3 consists of 14 residues. Trimming took 3 bases from V and 5 from J, leaving 13 bases between them. CDR1 is MDHEN and CDR2 is SYDVKM in the germline V gene. CDR3 in amino acids: CASSFGGASETQYF. The CDR3 DNA follows: TGTGCCAGCAGTTTTGGGGGGGCTTCTGAGACCCAGTACTTC.

The gene calls are TRBV10-3 and TRBJ2-2; D is possibly TRBD2 (5 bases). Per the germline V gene, CDR1 is ENHRY and CDR2 is SYGVKD. V was cut by 10 bases and J by 2 bases, with 14 bases left in between. The CDR3 extends over 14 amino acids. The CDR3 loop is CATNGGVNTGELFF. CDR3 coding DNA: TGTGCCACAAATGGAGGTGTCAACACCGGGGAGCTGTTTTTT.

V gene TRBV27 combines with J gene TRBJ1-4; D unresolved. The CDR3 has 13 residues. Per the germline V gene, CDR1 is MNHEY and CDR2 is SMNVEV (reference sequence). Trimming took off 3 bases at V and 12 bases at J, with 14 bases between the two ends. In nucleotides, the CDR3 is TGTGCCAGCAGTTTTCGGCGCCTTGAGGAACTGTTTTTT. The encoded protein is CASSFRRLEELFF. Using reference TRBV27 and TRBJ1-4 for the parts outside the CDR3, the full variable domain is EAQVTQNPRYLITVTGKKLTVTCSQNMNHEYMSWYRQDPGLGLRQIYYSMNVEVTDKGDVPEGYKVSRKEKRNFPLILESPSPNQTSLYFCASSFRRLEELFFGSGTQLSVL.

The chain uses TRBV5-1 and TRBJ2-1, with 8 bases matching TRBD2. Germline CDR1 is SGHRS and CDR2 is YFSETQ. The J segment lost 1 base and the V segment lost 4 bases, leaving 4 bases of the junction unmatched. The CDR3 consists of 15 residues. The CDR3 here is CASSQTSVSYNEQFF. The DNA for the CDR3 is TGCGCCAGCAGCCAGACTAGCGTTTCCTACAATGAGCAGTTCTTC. Combining the CDR3 with reference TRBV5-1 and TRBJ2-1 gives the whole variable domain KAGVTQTPRYLIKTRGQQVTLSCSPISGHRSVSWYQQTPGQGLQFLFEYFSETQRNKGNFPGRFSGRQFSNSRSEMNVSTLELGDSALYLCASSQTSVSYNEQFFGPGTRLTVL.

V usage is TRBV2 and J usage is TRBJ1-5, with TRBD1 as a possible D gene (6 bases). This CDR3 is built from 15 residues. CDR1 is SNHLY and CDR2 is FYNNEI in the germline V gene. Trimming took 1 base from V and 4 from J, leaving 11 bases between them. Here the CDR3 DNA reads TGTGCCAGCAGTGAAGGCGAAGGGACAAATCAGCCCCAGCATTTT. Translation: CASSEGEGTNQPQHF.

The chain links TRBV2 to TRBJ1-6; 9 bases are a match to TRBD1. V trimming: 7 bases; J trimming: 6 bases; junction bases outside the gene matches: 7. The CDR3 spans 15 residues. Germline lookup yields CDR1 SNHLY and CDR2 FYNNEI. The CDR3 coding sequence is TGTGCCAGCATCGGGACAGGGAGGCTTAATTCACCCCTCCACTTT. Translating it yields CASIGTGRLNSPLHF. The complete variable domain, with remaining parts taken from reference TRBV2 and TRBJ1-6, reads EPEVTQTPSHQVTQMGQEVILRCVPISNHLYFYWYRQILGQKVEFLVSFYNNEISEKSEIFDDQFSVERPDGSNFTLKIRSTKLEDSAMYFCASIGTGRLNSPLHFGNGTRLTVT.

The CDR3 reads CAIRFDSDQPQHF. DNA for the CDR3: TGTGCCATCAGATTTGACAGCGATCAGCCCCAGCATTTT. The chain carries TRBV10-3 and TRBJ1-5; D may be TRBD1 (5 bases). The germline V and J ends were trimmed by 6 bases and 5 bases, with 11 bases remaining between them. The CDR3 contains 13 residues. CDR1 is ENHRY and CDR2 is SYGVKD in the germline V gene.

This chain uses TRBV9 with TRBJ2-7; no reliable D call. Trimming pared 0 bases from V and 5 bases from J, leaving 12 bases between. This CDR3 contains 14 residues. Germline CDR1 is SGDLS and CDR2 is YYNGEE. The DNA of the CDR3 is TGTGCCAGCAGCGTAGCGAGTATGGGCAACGAGCAGTACTTC. It translates to CASSVASMGNEQYF.